Shown below are 30 T cell receptor beta chains from a single sample sequenced in a study of shared clonotypes between healthy human individuals. This table comes from immunoSEQ multiplex PCR, and its TCRdb copy is limited to in-frame clones, with some not included. This table holds about 2.1 million clones, 93% found once. Terminally differentiated effector memory CD45RA+ cells were excluded from the naive CD8 cells, which were CD45RO-negative and positively selected for CCR7. The sample taken for sequencing was naive CD8+ T cells from PBMCs. The receptors were sampled from a man between 18 and 35 years old in good health. Some clones in this sample may be carry-over from other donors' samples.

The chain recombines TRBV9 with TRBJ1-4; possible D gene TRBD1, 6 bases. There are 16 residues in the CDR3. Germline V gene sequence: CDR1 SGDLS, CDR2 YYNGEE. Deletions cut 0 bases from V and 5 bases from J, with 14 bases between. The CDR3 bases are TGTGCCAGCAGCGTAGACTCCGGGACACTGAATGAAAAACTGTTTTTT. It specifies CASSVDSGTLNEKLFF.

The chain has TRBV13 and TRBJ2-5, with D possibly called TRBD1 or TRBD2 (5 bases each). Germline V gene lookup returns CDR1 PRHDT and CDR2 FYEKMQ (reference sequence). The CDR3 runs 17 residues. The germline V and J ends were trimmed by 5 bases and 0 bases, with 19 bases remaining between them. The DNA for the CDR3 is TGTGCCAGCAGCCAAGGGACGGCAGAAACTTACCAAGAGACCCAGTACTTC. Protein sequence: CASSQGTAETYQETQYF. The full variable domain, rest sourced from reference TRBV13 and TRBJ2-5, is AAGVIQSPRHLIKEKRETATLKCYPIPRHDTVYWYQQGPGQDPQFLISFYEKMQSDKGSIPDRFSAQQFSDYHSELNMSSLELGDSALYFCASSQGTAETYQETQYFGPGTRLLVL.

V usage is TRBV19 and J usage is TRBJ2-1; D is uncertain. CDR1 and CDR2 (germline): LNHDA, SQIVND (reference sequence). The V gene lost 2 bases and the J gene lost 1 base, with 9 bases spanning the gap. The CDR3 is made up of 15 amino acids. DNA for the CDR3: TGTGCCAGTAGTATAATCCACACATCCTACAATGAGCAGTTCTTC. Encoded protein: CASSIIHTSYNEQFF.

The chain links TRBV16 to TRBJ1-5; no reliable D call. The ends were cut back, 3 bases at V and 6 bases at J, with 12 bases in the middle. Germline V lookup: CDR1 KGHSY, CDR2 FQNENV. The CDR3 totals 14 residues. Here the CDR3 DNA reads TGTGCCAGCAGCCAGCGGCAGGTGGGTCAGCCCCAGCATTTT. Its translation: CASSQRQVGQPQHF.

Of note for this clone: The same CDR3 is also encoded by other DNA sequences in this sample. CDR3 sequence: CAISGMNTEAFF. The CDR3 DNA sequence: TGTGCCATCAGTGGGATGAACACTGAAGCTTTCTTT. The chain carries TRBV10-3 and TRBJ1-1; no reliable D call. V lost 4 bases and J lost 0, with 3 bases in between. Germline assignment: CDR1 ENHRY and CDR2 SYGVKD. The length of the CDR3 is 12 residues.

V usage is TRBV5-6 and J usage is TRBJ2-7, with D tentatively TRBD1 (5 bases). This CDR3 is built from 13 residues. V shed 2 bases and J shed 5 bases, with 11 bases lying between them. Germline CDR1 and CDR2: SGHDT and YYEEEE. The CDR3 loop reads CASSFQGINEQYF. As DNA, the CDR3 is TGTGCCAGCAGCTTTCAGGGCATCAACGAGCAGTACTTC.

The J gene is TRBJ2-1, the V gene TRBV2; D might be TRBD2 (7 bases). The germline CDR1 and CDR2 sequences are SNHLY and FYNNEI. This CDR3 has 14 residues. V lost 8 bases and J lost 10, with 21 bases in between. The chain's CDR3 is CASFKGEGRWEQFF. CDR3 bases: TGTGCCAGCTTTAAGGGGGAGGGCCGTTGGGAGCAGTTCTTC.

This rearrangement joins TRBV19 to TRBJ2-7, with TRBD1 matching 7 bases. The V gene's germline CDR1 is LNHDA and CDR2 SQIVND (reference sequence). J gave up 2 bases and V 2 bases, and 0 bases lay outside the gene matches. The CDR3 sequence is 13 residues long. Here the CDR3 DNA reads TGTGCCAGTAGTATAACAGGGGCCTACGAGCAGTACTTC. This gives the protein CASSITGAYEQYF.

This clone was detected only once. The chain carries TRBV10-3 and TRBJ2-3, with 9 positions matching TRBD2. The CDR3 sequence is 14 residues long. J lost 5 bases, V lost 3 bases, and 3 bases had no gene match. Germline assignment: CDR1 ENHRY and CDR2 SYGVKD. CDR3 region: CAISEAGGVDTQYF. Here the CDR3 DNA reads TGTGCCATCAGTGAAGCGGGGGGTGTAGATACGCAGTATTTT.

The rearrangement uses TRBV5-4 and TRBJ1-2; tentatively, D is TRBD1 (5 bases). Trimming stripped 0 bases from V and 4 bases from J, with 13 bases between. The CDR3 is 15 amino acids. Germline V lookup: CDR1 SGHNT, CDR2 YYREEE (reference sequence). In DNA form, the CDR3 reads TGTGCCAGCAGCTTGGGGGGGATTCCTGCCTATGGCTACACCTTC. This translates into CASSLGGIPAYGYTF.

The chain uses TRBV7-8 and TRBJ1-4; TRBD1 might be the D (6 bases). CDR3 size: 18 residues. V lost 1 base and J lost 2, with 17 bases in between. CDR1 SGHVS and CDR2 FQNEAQ come from the germline V gene. Here the CDR3 reads CASSLVRRGLRTNEKLFF. CDR3 DNA: TGTGCCAGCAGCTTAGTCAGGAGGGGGTTGAGGACTAATGAAAAACTGTTTTTT.

Comment on this clone: Other nucleotide sequences from this sample produce the same CDR3. V gene TRBV9 combines with J gene TRBJ2-1, with TRBD1 matching over 10 bases. Germline CDR1 SGDLS, CDR2 YYNGEE. This CDR3 is built from 15 residues. Losses at the gene ends were 4 bases for V and 8 bases for J; bases not matched to a gene: 9. CDR3 sequence reads: CASSFRDRGRDEQFF. The CDR3 DNA follows: TGTGCCAGCAGCTTCCGGGACAGGGGAAGGGATGAGCAGTTCTTC.

J is TRBJ1-5 and V is TRBV4-1; D not resolved. Germline values: CDR1 MGHRA, CDR2 YSYEKL. Trimming took off 1 base at V and 4 bases at J, with 11 bases between the two ends. This CDR3 has 15 residues. For the CDR3, the DNA is TGCGCCAGCAGCCAAGTAATGAGCGTTAATCAGCCCCAGCATTTT. Translating gives CASSQVMSVNQPQHF.

The chain joins TRBV7-9 to TRBJ2-1; 8 bases match TRBD2. The CDR3 contains 15 residues. Trimming at V came to 2 bases and at J to 8 bases, leaving 8 bases not matched to a gene. Germline V gene sequence: CDR1 SEHNR, CDR2 FQNEAQ (reference sequence). CDR3 nucleotides: TGTGCCAGCAGCTTATTTGGGACTAGTAAACATGAGCAGTTCTTC. As protein: CASSLFGTSKHEQFF.

The chain links TRBV7-2 to TRBJ1-1, with D maybe TRBD1 (5 bases). The CDR3 has 15 residues. Per germline, CDR1 SGHTA and CDR2 FQGNSA. Deletions cut 1 base from V and 0 bases from J, with 9 bases between. CDR3: CASSLGRALNTEAFF. The DNA for the CDR3 is TGTGCCAGCAGCTTAGGCAGGGCACTGAACACTGAAGCTTTCTTT.

V and J are TRBV30 and TRBJ2-7; a weak D match, TRBD2 (6 bases). With 2 bases removed from V and 1 base from J, the gap between germline ends came to 12 bases. Germline assignment: CDR1 GTSNPN and CDR2 SVGIG (reference sequence). This CDR3 is built from 14 residues. CDR3 amino acids: CAWSLGTLSYEQYF. CDR3 in DNA: TGTGCCTGGAGTTTGGGGACTTTATCCTACGAGCAGTACTTC.

The V and J genes are TRBV7-9 and TRBJ1-5, with D maybe TRBD1 (5 bases). Looked up from germline, CDR1 is SEHNR and CDR2 is FQNEAQ (reference sequence). The CDR3 spans 14 residues. The germline V and J ends were trimmed by 5 bases and 4 bases, with 12 bases remaining between them. The CDR3 region is CASSHAGGNQPQHF. Written as DNA, the CDR3 is TGTGCCAGCAGCCATGCGGGGGGGAATCAGCCCCAGCATTTT. Looking up the rest from reference TRBV7-9 and TRBJ1-5 gives the full variable domain: DTGVSQNPRHKITKRGQNVTFRCDPISEHNRLYWYRQTLGQGPEFLTYFQNEAQLEKSRLLSDRFSAERPKGSFSTLEIQRTEQGDSAMYLCASSHAGGNQPQHFGDGTRLSIL.

The chain links TRBV18 to TRBJ2-3, with a possible D match to TRBD2 (5 bases). This CDR3 comprises 15 residues. Between the trimmed V and J ends, which lost 4 bases and 1 base, there was a span of 12 bases. From germline, CDR1 is KGHSH and CDR2 LQKENI. CDR3 region: CASSREGWGTDTQYF. The CDR3 DNA follows: TGTGCCAGCTCACGCGAGGGTTGGGGCACAGATACGCAGTATTTT.

The rearrangement uses TRBV7-9 and TRBJ2-7; the match to TRBD2 covers 11 bases. This CDR3 has 15 residues. J lost 5 bases, V lost 1 base, and 4 bases had no gene match. Germline V gene data show CDR1 as SEHNR and CDR2 as FQNEAQ (reference sequence). CDR3 region: CASSLVLAGENEQYF. The CDR3 nucleotides read TGTGCCAGCAGCTTAGTACTAGCGGGAGAAAACGAGCAGTACTTC.

Here the CDR3 reads CASSSRDLSGNTIYF. Written as DNA, the CDR3 is TGTGCCAGCAGCTCCCGGGACCTCTCTGGAAACACCATATATTTT. V and J are TRBV5-5 and TRBJ1-3, with D maybe TRBD1 (5 bases). V lost 3 bases and J lost 0, with 10 bases in between. There are 15 residues in the CDR3. CDR1 is SGHKS and CDR2 is YYEKEE in the germline V gene (reference sequence).

This chain uses TRBV7-9 with TRBJ2-5; 8 positions match TRBD1. The CDR3 covers 18 residues. V lost 2 bases, J lost 3 bases, and 14 bases stayed unmatched. Germline V gene lookup returns CDR1 SEHNR and CDR2 FQNEAQ (reference sequence). The CDR3 bases are TGTGCCAGCAGCTTATACGGGTTTGACAGGGGAGGCGAAGAGACCCAGTACTTC. Protein sequence: CASSLYGFDRGGEETQYF.

The chain is built from TRBV11-2 and TRBJ1-1; no clear D. CDR3 size: 14 residues. Germline lookup yields CDR1 SGHAT and CDR2 FQNNGV. Trimming removed 2 bases from V and 1 base from J, with 8 bases in between. The CDR3 region has the DNA TGTGCCAGCAGCTTATATACGGAGAACACTGAAGCTTTCTTT. Translation: CASSLYTENTEAFF.

The chain is built from TRBV13 and TRBJ2-2, with 7 bases aligning to TRBD1. Germline V lookup: CDR1 PRHDT, CDR2 FYEKMQ (reference sequence). The CDR3 runs to 16 residues. Losses at the gene ends were 5 bases for V and 0 bases for J; bases not matched to a gene: 6. The CDR3 nucleotides are TGTGCCAGCAGCGTGACAGGGTCCGCGAACACCGGGGAGCTGTTTTTT. Protein sequence: CASSVTGSANTGELFF.

This sequence joins TRBV27 and TRBJ2-6; D might be TRBD1 or TRBD2, each matching 5 bases. The CDR3 totals 13 residues. Trimming took off 5 bases at V and 4 bases at J, with 6 bases between the two ends. Germline loops: CDR1 MNHEY, CDR2 SMNVEV (reference sequence). The CDR3 here is CASSEGGANVLTF. The DNA for the CDR3 is TGTGCCAGCAGTGAGGGGGGGGCCAACGTCCTGACTTTC. Using reference TRBV27 and TRBJ2-6 for the parts outside the CDR3, the full variable domain is EAQVTQNPRYLITVTGKKLTVTCSQNMNHEYMSWYRQDPGLGLRQIYYSMNVEVTDKGDVPEGYKVSRKEKRNFPLILESPSPNQTSLYFCASSEGGANVLTFGAGSRLTVL.

The chain recombines TRBV7-9 with TRBJ2-4; D gene ambiguous. This CDR3 is built from 13 residues. Germline lookup yields CDR1 SEHNR and CDR2 FQNEAQ (reference sequence). V lost 5 bases and J lost 7, with 12 bases in between. CDR3 sequence reads: CASSAPAGNIQYF. CDR3 DNA sequence: TGTGCCAGCAGCGCCCCCGCTGGGAACATTCAGTACTTC.

The chain employs TRBV11-2 and TRBJ1-2, with 7 bases that match TRBD1. The germline V gene has CDR1 SGHAT and CDR2 FQNNGV. The CDR3 length is 15 residues. Trimming cost V 4 bases and J 8 bases; bases outside gene matches: 13. CDR3 DNA: TGTGCCAGCAGCTCTTTCCAAGACAGGGTTGACGGCTACACCTTC. This codes for CASSSFQDRVDGYTF.

The chain carries TRBV4-1 and TRBJ2-7, with D tentatively TRBD2 (6 bases). CDR3 size: 15 residues. V was clipped by 0 bases and J by 5 bases, with 14 bases between them. Germline V gives CDR1 MGHRA, CDR2 YSYEKL. CDR3 DNA: TGCGCCAGCAGCCAAGAGGTGGGAGGCCCCGACGAGCAGTACTTC. It is translated as CASSQEVGGPDEQYF.

This clone was seen a single time. The V call is TRBV7-8, the J call TRBJ1-5; D not certain. Per the germline V gene, CDR1 is SGHVS and CDR2 is FQNEAQ. The CDR3 covers 12 residues. V was shortened by 4 bases and J by 4 bases, with 5 bases between the two germline ends. CDR3: CASSSDNQPQHF. CDR3 nucleotide sequence: TGTGCCAGCAGCTCAGATAATCAGCCCCAGCATTTT.

The rearrangement joins TRBV27 to TRBJ1-4, with D unresolved. V was clipped by 4 bases and J by 7 bases, with 19 bases between them. The CDR3 has 16 residues. Germline V gene lookup returns CDR1 MNHEY and CDR2 SMNVEV (reference sequence). The CDR3 sequence is CASSSPSLGKGEKLFF. For the CDR3, the DNA is TGTGCCAGCAGTTCCCCCTCTTTGGGGAAGGGTGAAAAACTGTTTTTT.

This chain uses TRBV5-6 with TRBJ2-1; 7 nucleotides agree with TRBD1. The CDR3 covers 15 residues. The germline gives CDR1 SGHDT, CDR2 YYEEEE. The ends lost 0 bases at V and 7 bases at J; junction bases unmatched: 7. CDR3 bases: TGTGCCAGCAGCTTGGAGACAGGGAAGATAAATGAGCAGTTCTTC. Residues: CASSLETGKINEQFF.